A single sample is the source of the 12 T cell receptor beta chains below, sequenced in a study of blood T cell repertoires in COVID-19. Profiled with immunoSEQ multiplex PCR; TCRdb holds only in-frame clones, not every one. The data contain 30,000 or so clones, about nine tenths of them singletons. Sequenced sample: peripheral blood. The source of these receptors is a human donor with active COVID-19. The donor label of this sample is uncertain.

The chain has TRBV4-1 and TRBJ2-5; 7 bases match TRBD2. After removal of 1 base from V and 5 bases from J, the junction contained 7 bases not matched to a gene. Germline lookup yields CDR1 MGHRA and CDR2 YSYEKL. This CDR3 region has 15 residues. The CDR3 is CASSQGLAGVETQYF. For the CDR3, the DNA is TGCGCCAGCAGCCAAGGGTTGGCGGGGGTTGAGACCCAGTACTTC.

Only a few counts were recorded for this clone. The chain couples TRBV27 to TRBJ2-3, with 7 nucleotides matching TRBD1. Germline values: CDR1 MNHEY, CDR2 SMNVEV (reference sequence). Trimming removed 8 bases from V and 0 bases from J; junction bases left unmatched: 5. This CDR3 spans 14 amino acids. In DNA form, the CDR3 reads TGTGCCAGCGGGGACAGACATAGCACAGATACGCAGTATTTT. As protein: CASGDRHSTDTQYF.

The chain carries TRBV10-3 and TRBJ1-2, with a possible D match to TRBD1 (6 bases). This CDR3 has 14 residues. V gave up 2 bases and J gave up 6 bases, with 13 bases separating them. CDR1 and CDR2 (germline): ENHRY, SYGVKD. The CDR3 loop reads CAISEAAPGDGYTF. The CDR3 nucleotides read TGTGCCATCAGTGAGGCAGCTCCAGGGGATGGCTACACCTTC.

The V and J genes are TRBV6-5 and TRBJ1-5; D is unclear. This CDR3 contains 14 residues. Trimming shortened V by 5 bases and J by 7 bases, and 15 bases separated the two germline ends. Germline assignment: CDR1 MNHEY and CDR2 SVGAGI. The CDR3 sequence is CASSRPGVGQPQHF. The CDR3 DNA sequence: TGTGCCAGCAGTCGACCAGGTGTGGGCCAGCCCCAGCATTTT.

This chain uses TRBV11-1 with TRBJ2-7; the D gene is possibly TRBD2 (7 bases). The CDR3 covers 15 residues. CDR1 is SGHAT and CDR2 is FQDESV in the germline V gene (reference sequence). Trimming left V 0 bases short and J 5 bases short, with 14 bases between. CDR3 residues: CASSLAGGRYDEQYF. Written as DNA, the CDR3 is TGTGCCAGCAGCTTAGCGGGGGGGCGCTACGACGAGCAGTACTTC. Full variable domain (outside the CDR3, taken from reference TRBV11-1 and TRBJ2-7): EAEVAQSPRYKITEKSQAVAFWCDPISGHATLYWYRQILGQGPELLVQFQDESVVDDSQLPKDRFSAERLKGVDSTLKIQPAELGDSAMYLCASSLAGGRYDEQYFGPGTRLTVT.

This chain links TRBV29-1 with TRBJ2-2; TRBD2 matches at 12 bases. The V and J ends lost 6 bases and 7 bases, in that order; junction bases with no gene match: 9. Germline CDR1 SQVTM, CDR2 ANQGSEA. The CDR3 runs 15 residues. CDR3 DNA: TGCAGCGTAGGACTAGCGGGGAGGGGGAACGGGGAGCTGTTTTTT. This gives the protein CSVGLAGRGNGELFF.

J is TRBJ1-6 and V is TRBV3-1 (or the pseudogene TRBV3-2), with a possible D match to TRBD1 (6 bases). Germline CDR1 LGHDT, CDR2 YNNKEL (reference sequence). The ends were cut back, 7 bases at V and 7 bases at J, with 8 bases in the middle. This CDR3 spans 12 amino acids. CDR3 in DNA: TGTGCCAGCACCACAGGGAATTCACCCCTCCACTTT. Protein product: CASTTGNSPLHF.

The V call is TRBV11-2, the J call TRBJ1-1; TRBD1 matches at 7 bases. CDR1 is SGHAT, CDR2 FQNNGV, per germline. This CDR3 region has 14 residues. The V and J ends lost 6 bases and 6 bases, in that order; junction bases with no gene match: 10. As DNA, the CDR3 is TGTGCCAGCAGTAGCGACAGGGATGAGGCTGAAGCTTTCTTT. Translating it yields CASSSDRDEAEAFF.

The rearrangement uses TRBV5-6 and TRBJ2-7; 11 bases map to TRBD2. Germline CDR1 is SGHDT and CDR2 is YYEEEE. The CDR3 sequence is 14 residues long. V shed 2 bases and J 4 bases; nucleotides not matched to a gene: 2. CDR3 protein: CASSLLAGVYEQYF. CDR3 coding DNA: TGTGCCAGCAGCTTACTAGCGGGGGTTTACGAGCAGTACTTC.

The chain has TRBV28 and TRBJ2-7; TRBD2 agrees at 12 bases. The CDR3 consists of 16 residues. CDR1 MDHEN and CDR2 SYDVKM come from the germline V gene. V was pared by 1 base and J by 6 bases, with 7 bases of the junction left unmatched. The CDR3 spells CASSLLSSGLAGEQYF. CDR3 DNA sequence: TGTGCCAGCAGTTTATTGTCCTCGGGACTAGCGGGCGAGCAGTACTTC.

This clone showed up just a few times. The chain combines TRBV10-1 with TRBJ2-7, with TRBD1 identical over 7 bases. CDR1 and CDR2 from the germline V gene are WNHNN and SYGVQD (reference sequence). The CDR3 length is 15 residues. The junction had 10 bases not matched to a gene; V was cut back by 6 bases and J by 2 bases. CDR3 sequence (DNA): TGCGCCAGCAGCGAGCACCGGGACAGAGCCTACGAGCAGTACTTC. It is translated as CASSEHRDRAYEQYF.

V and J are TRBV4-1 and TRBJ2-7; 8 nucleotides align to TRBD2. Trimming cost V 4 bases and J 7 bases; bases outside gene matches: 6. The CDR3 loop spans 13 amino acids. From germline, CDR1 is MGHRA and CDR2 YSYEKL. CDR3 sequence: CASSPRTSREQYF. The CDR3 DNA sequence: TGCGCCAGCAGCCCTAGGACTAGCAGGGAGCAGTACTTC.